The clone carrying this T cell receptor (beta chain) was counted between two and nine times. The antigen remains undetermined. Germline trimming cut 6 bases from V and 7 bases from J; bases unmatched to any gene: 12. The CDR3 sequence is 15 residues long. CDR1 and CDR2 (germline): MNHEY, SVGAGI. This specimen belongs to a study of T cell repertoires in cytomegalovirus infection. Study details: Matching HLA type, along with CMV infection, was indicated by public TCR beta signatures. The study, taken as a whole, reports: Cumulative public TCR beta family frequency identified CMV carriers with the relevant HLA. The ex vivo response was dominated by HLA-C-restricted CMV-specific TCR beta clonotypes.

TCRdb reanalysed the reads using MiXCR and keeps one entry per CDR3 protein. The sample includes fewer than 300,000 distinct CDR3 sequences, roughly 23% of them seen just once. V gene TRBV6-5 combines with J gene TRBJ2-1; 7 nucleotides match TRBD1. The receptor's source is a human donor in good health (CMV status not recorded). Some clones in this sample may be carry-over from other donors' samples. The material sequenced was PBMCs. The CDR3 reads CASSRAAGGKNEQFF. CDR3 sequence (DNA): TGTGCCAGCAGCAGAGCCGCAGGGGGTAAGAATGAGCAGTTCTTC.